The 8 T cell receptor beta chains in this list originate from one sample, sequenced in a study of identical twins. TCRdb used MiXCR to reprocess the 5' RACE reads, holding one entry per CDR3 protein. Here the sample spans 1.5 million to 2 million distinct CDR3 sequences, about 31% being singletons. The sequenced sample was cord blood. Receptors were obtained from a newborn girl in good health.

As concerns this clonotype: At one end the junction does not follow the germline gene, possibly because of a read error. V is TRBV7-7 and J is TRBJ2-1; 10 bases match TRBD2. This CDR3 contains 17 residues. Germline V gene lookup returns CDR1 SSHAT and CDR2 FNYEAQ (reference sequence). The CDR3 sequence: CASSPYASGSPYNEQFF. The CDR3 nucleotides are TGTGCTAGCAGCCCTTACGCTAGCGGGAGTCCCTACAATGAGCAGTTCTTC. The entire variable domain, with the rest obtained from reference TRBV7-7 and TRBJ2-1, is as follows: GAGVSQSPRYKVTKRGQDVTLRCDPISSHATLYWYQQALGQGPEFLTYFNYEAQPDKSGLPSDRFSAERPEGSISTLTIQRTEQRDSAMYRCASSPYASGSPYNEQFFGPGTRLTVL.

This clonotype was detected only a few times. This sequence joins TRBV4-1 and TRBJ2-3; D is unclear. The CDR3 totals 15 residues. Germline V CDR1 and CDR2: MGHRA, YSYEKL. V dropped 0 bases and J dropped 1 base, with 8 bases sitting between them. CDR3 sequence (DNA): TGCGCCAGCAGCCAAGATGGGTACGGCACAGATACGCAGTATTTT. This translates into CASSQDGYGTDTQYF.

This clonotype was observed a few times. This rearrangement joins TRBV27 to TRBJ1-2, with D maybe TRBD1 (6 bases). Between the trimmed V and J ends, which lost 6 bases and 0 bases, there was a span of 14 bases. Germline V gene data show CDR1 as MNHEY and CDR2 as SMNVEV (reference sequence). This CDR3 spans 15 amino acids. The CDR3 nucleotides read TGTGCCAGCAGCCGCGGGGGCTCGACTAACTATGGCTACACCTTC. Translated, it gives CASSRGGSTNYGYTF.

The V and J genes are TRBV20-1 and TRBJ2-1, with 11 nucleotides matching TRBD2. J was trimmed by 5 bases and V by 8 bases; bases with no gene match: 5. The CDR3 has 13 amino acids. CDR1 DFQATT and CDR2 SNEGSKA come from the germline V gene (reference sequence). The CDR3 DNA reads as TGCAGTACTTGTAGCGGGAGGGACAATGAGCAGTTCTTC. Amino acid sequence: CSTCSGRDNEQFF.

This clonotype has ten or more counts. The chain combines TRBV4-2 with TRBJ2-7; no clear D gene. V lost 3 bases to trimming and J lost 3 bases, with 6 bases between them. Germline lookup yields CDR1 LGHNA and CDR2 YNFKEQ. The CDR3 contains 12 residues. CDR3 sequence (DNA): TGTGCCAGCAGCCATACAGTCTACGAGCAGTACTTC. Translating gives CASSHTVYEQYF.

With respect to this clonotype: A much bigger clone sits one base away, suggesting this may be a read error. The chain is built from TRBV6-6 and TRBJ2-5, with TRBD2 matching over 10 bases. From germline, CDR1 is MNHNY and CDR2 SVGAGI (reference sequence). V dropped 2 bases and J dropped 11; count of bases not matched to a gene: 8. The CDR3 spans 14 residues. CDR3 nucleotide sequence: TGTGCCAGCAGTTACAGCGGGGGGGCTTGGGAGCAGTACTTC. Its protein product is CASSYSGGAWEQYF.

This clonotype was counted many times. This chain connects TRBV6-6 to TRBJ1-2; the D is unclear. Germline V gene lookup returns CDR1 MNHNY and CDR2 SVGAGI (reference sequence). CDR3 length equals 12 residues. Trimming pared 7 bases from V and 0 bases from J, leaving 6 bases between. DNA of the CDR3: TGTGCCAGCACGCAGGCTAACTATGGCTACACCTTC. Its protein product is CASTQANYGYTF.

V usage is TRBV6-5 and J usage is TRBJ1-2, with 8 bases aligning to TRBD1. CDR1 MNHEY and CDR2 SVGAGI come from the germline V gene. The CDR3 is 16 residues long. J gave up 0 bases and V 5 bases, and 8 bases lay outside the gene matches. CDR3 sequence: CASSLRGREANYGYTF. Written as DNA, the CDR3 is TGTGCCAGCAGTCTCAGGGGGCGCGAAGCTAACTATGGCTACACCTTC.